Below, 12 T cell receptor beta chains from the same sample are listed, as sequenced in a study of CD8+ T cells in alopecia areata. The authors extracted RNA and reverse transcribed it into cDNA as the sequencing template. Repertoires were generated with immunoSEQ multiplex PCR, while TCRdb's copy carries only in-frame clones and drops some. The sample consists of 160,000 or so clones, 67% of them appearing once. This specimen was CD8+ T cells sorted from blood, taken at week 0. All receptors come from a human donor with alopecia areata.

This clone appeared many times. The rearrangement links TRBV7-9 to TRBJ2-7; 10 bases fit TRBD2. Unmatched junction bases numbered 5, after V lost 3 bases and J lost 0 bases. This CDR3 region has 16 residues. Germline loops: CDR1 SEHNR, CDR2 FQNEAQ (reference sequence). CDR3 protein: CASSLNSGGYSYEQYF. The CDR3 DNA follows: TGTGCCAGCAGCTTGAATAGCGGGGGGTACTCCTACGAGCAGTACTTC. The whole variable domain, remainder taken from reference TRBV7-9 and TRBJ2-7, is DTGVSQNPRHKITKRGQNVTFRCDPISEHNRLYWYRQTLGQGPEFLTYFQNEAQLEKSRLLSDRFSAERPKGSFSTLEIQRTEQGDSAMYLCASSLNSGGYSYEQYFGPGTRLTVT.

The chain couples TRBV11-2 to TRBJ2-1; D not certain. The germline gives CDR1 SGHAT, CDR2 FQNNGV. The CDR3 contains 16 residues. V dropped 0 bases and J dropped 5 bases, with 14 bases sitting between them. CDR3 sequence (DNA): TGTGCCAGCAGCTTAGATCCGTGGTCAGATAACAATGAGCAGTTCTTC. This encodes CASSLDPWSDNNEQFF. The whole variable domain, filled in from reference TRBV11-2 and TRBJ2-1, reads EAGVAQSPRYKIIEKRQSVAFWCNPISGHATLYWYQQILGQGPKLLIQFQNNGVVDDSQLPKDRFSAERLKGVDSTLKIQPAKLEDSAVYLCASSLDPWSDNNEQFFGPGTRLTVL.

This sequence joins TRBV29-1 and TRBJ1-2; D unresolved. The length of the CDR3 is 13 residues. V gave up 7 bases and J gave up 2 bases, with 14 bases separating them. From germline, CDR1 is SQVTM and CDR2 ANQGSEA. CDR3 in DNA: TGCAGCGCCCCCCTTTCGGCAAACTATGGCTACACCTTC. The encoded protein is CSAPLSANYGYTF.

V gene TRBV10-2 combines with J gene TRBJ2-7; D gene unclear. The CDR3 runs 14 residues. Trimming removed 8 bases at V and 3 bases at J, with 17 bases between. Germline V gene lookup returns CDR1 WSHSY and CDR2 SAAADI. DNA for the CDR3: TGCGCCAGCTGCGAATCGGCGAAAGACTACGAGCAGTACTTC. Translated, it gives CASCESAKDYEQYF.

This clone appeared a few times. The genes are TRBV7-6 and TRBJ2-5; 13 positions match TRBD2. CDR1 is SGHVS, CDR2 FNYEAQ, per germline. The CDR3 consists of 15 residues. Trimming cost V 3 bases and J 4 bases; bases outside gene matches: 2. For the CDR3, the DNA is TGTGCCAGCAGCTTGCGACTAGCGGGAGGAGAGACCCAGTACTTC. It is translated as CASSLRLAGGETQYF.

This clone was counted only a few times. This chain uses TRBV29-1 with TRBJ1-2; a weak D match, TRBD1 (6 bases). The CDR3 runs 13 residues. The germline CDR1 and CDR2 sequences are SQVTM and ANQGSEA. V was clipped by 4 bases and J by 2 bases, with 11 bases between them. The chain's CDR3 is CSVGPGDNYGYTF. CDR3 DNA sequence: TGCAGCGTTGGCCCAGGGGACAACTATGGCTACACCTTC.

This chain uses TRBV2 with TRBJ1-5; D may be TRBD1 (5 bases). Germline assignment: CDR1 SNHLY and CDR2 FYNNEI. The CDR3 loop spans 14 amino acids. The V end lost 8 bases, the J end lost 0 bases, and 11 bases lay between the germline ends. The CDR3 loop is CASQGETSNQPQHF. The CDR3 region has the DNA TGTGCCAGCCAAGGGGAGACTAGCAATCAGCCCCAGCATTTT.

The chain is built from TRBV29-1 and TRBJ1-2, with 7 positions matching TRBD1. Germline V lookup: CDR1 SQVTM, CDR2 ANQGSEA. The CDR3 has 12 amino acids. J lost 8 bases, V lost 7 bases, and 10 bases had no gene match. The CDR3, as DNA: TGCAGCGCAGTAGACAGGGCGGGCGGCTACACCTTC. Amino acid sequence: CSAVDRAGGYTF.

The chain links TRBV4-1 to TRBJ2-7, with D perhaps matching TRBD1 or TRBD2 (5 bases each). The ends were cut back, 3 bases at V and 1 base at J, with 13 bases in the middle. Germline CDR1 is MGHRA and CDR2 is YSYEKL. The CDR3 is made up of 15 amino acids. The CDR3 DNA reads TGCGCCAGCAGCCAGGGCACTGGGGGATCCTACGAGCAGTACTTC. The encoded protein is CASSQGTGGSYEQYF.

This clone came up a few times. The chain uses TRBV7-2 and TRBJ1-6; TRBD1 aligns across 9 bases. The CDR3 runs to 17 residues. Looked up from germline, CDR1 is SGHTA and CDR2 is FQGNSA. The junction had 9 bases not matched to a gene; V was cut back by 1 base and J by 8 bases. CDR3 DNA sequence: TGTGCCAGCAGCTTAGGTTGGGGACAGGGTGATGATTCACCCCTCCACTTT. Its protein is CASSLGWGQGDDSPLHF.

The V and J genes are TRBV29-1 and TRBJ2-6; a weak D match, TRBD1 (5 bases). The germline V and J ends were trimmed by 5 bases and 2 bases, with 7 bases remaining between them. The CDR3 has 13 amino acids. Germline V gene data show CDR1 as SQVTM and CDR2 as ANQGSEA. Here the CDR3 reads CSVFRAGANVLTF. The CDR3 DNA reads as TGCAGCGTTTTCAGGGCTGGGGCCAACGTCCTGACTTTC.

This clone turned up a few times. The chain recombines TRBV7-9 with TRBJ2-1; 12 bases are a match to TRBD1. This CDR3 is built from 16 residues. The trim removed 4 bases at V and 6 bases at J, leaving 7 bases unmatched. Germline V lookup: CDR1 SEHNR, CDR2 FQNEAQ (reference sequence). CDR3 sequence (DNA): TGTGCCAGCAGCTCCTCGGGACAGGGGGCGGGCAATGAGCAGTTCTTC. It yields the protein CASSSSGQGAGNEQFF. Drawing the rest from reference TRBV7-9 and TRBJ2-1, the complete variable domain is DTGVSQNPRHKITKRGQNVTFRCDPISEHNRLYWYRQTLGQGPEFLTYFQNEAQLEKSRLLSDRFSAERPKGSFSTLEIQRTEQGDSAMYLCASSSSGQGAGNEQFFGPGTRLTVL.